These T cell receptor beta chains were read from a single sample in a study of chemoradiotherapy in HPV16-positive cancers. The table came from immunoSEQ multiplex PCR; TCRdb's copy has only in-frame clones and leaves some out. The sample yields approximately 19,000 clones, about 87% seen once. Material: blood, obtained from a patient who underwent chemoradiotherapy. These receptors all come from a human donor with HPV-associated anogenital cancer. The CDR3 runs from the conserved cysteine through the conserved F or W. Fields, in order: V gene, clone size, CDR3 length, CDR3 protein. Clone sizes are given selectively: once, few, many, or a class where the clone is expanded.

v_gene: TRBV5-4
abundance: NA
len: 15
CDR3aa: CASSLLGGNGYGYTF

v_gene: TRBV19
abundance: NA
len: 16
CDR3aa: CASSIAGTHSGNTIYF

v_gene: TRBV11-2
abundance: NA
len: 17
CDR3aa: CASSLDVTSGFQETQYF

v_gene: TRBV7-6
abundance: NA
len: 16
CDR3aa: CASSLEDTLAGDEQFF

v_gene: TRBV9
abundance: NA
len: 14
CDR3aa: CASSSGTRQETQYF

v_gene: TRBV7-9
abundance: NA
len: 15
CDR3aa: CASSLGDSWVNEQYF

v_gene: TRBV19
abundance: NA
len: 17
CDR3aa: CASSDNRGRVVVYGYTF

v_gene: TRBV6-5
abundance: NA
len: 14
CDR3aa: CASSYGSGRYEQYF

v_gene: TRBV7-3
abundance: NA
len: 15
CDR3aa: CASSLRQGRKDTQYF

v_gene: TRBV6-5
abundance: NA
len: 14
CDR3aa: CASSSTGMEHEQYF

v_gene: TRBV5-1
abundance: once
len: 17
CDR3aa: CASSPGLAGGGSVEQFF

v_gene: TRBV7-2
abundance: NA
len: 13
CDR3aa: CASSLVQAGELFF

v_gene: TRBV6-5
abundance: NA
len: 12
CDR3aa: CASTGGLTEAFF

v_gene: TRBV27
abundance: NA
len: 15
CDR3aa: CASSLAGGAGYGYTF

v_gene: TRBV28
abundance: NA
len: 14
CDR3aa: CASSQPGPGEKLFF

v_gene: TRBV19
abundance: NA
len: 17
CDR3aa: CASSIEFRTTRATEAFF

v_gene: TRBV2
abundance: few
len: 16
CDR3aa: CASSPRASGQNSPLHF

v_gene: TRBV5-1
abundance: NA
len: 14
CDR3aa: CASSLGVPTYGYTF

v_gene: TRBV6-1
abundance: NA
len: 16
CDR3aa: CASSARFTGPPQPQHF

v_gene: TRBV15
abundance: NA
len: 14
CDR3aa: CATSRDSLTGEQYF

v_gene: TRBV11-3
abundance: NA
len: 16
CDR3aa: CASSLDLQGSYETQYF

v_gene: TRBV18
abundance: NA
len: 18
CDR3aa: CASSPITTSGVNTGELFF

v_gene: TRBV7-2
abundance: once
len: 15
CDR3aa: CASIQAGLGWGEQYF

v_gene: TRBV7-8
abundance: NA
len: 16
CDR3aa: CASSLLGTGGANVLTF

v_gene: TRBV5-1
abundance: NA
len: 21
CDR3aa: CASSFRPPGQGALSYNSPLHF

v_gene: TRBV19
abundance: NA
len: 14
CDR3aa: CASSIWVSQETQYF